This T cell receptor (beta chain) was identified during a study of CD8 T cells in ankylosing spondylitis. This clonotype has ten or more counts. The antigen remains undetermined. Findings and limits, study-wide: Blood of patients with ankylosing spondylitis appeared to be characterized by a TCR beta motif of 8 or 9 highly homologous variants.

Each TCR beta library was made by quantitative 5'-RACE that incorporated molecular barcodes. TCRdb itself ran the 5' RACE reads through MiXCR, one entry per CDR3 protein. The sample consists of 200,000 or so distinct CDR3 sequences, 10% to 15% of them appearing once. The germline CDR1 and CDR2 sequences are MNHNS and SASEGT. J lost 0 bases, V lost 4 bases, and 7 bases had no gene match. The CDR3 is 17 residues long. This sequence originates from a female donor with ankylosing spondylitis or in good health (not recorded which). The rearrangement uses TRBV6-1 and TRBJ1-1, with 11 nucleotides matching TRBD1. Sequencing used blood, either unsorted or a sorted T cell fraction (not recorded which). The CDR3 protein is CASSVRTGGSLNTEAFF. CDR3 nucleotide sequence: TGTGCCAGCAGTGTCCGGACAGGGGGCTCACTGAACACTGAAGCTTTCTTT.